Listed below are T cell receptor beta chains from one sample, sequenced in a study of T-cell memory formation after mild COVID-19. One entry per CDR3 protein results from TCRdb running MiXCR on the 5' RACE reads. The sample shows 390,000 or so distinct CDR3 sequences, 15% to 20% of them seen only once. Sequencing was performed on PBMCs or a T cell subset sorted from them (not recorded which). Receptors originate from a young man who had mild COVID-19 (a few samples of this study predate the infection). Cell type and time point are not known. The CDR3 runs from the conserved cysteine through the conserved F or W. Each record gives: J gene, D gene, V gene, clone size, CDR3 DNA, CDR3 protein. D genes are given only for firm matches. Not every row has a clone size; where given, it reads once, few, many or a size class.

J gene: TRBJ1-2
D gene: .
V gene: TRBV29-1
clone size: few
CDR3 DNA: TGCAGCGCCTCAATAGGGTCGAATGGCTACACCTTC
CDR3 protein: CSASIGSNGYTF

J gene: TRBJ1-2
D gene: TRBD1
V gene: TRBV7-2
clone size: few
CDR3 DNA: TGTGCCAGCAGCTTAGCCCAGGGGGCTGTTGGCTACACCTTC
CDR3 protein: CASSLAQGAVGYTF

J gene: TRBJ2-7
D gene: TRBD1
V gene: TRBV6-2/TRBV6-3
clone size: .
CDR3 DNA: TGTGCCAGCAGTTACTCGATCAGGGGGAGATCCTACGAGCAGTACTTC
CDR3 protein: CASSYSIRGRSYEQYF

J gene: TRBJ1-6
D gene: TRBD1
V gene: TRBV2
clone size: few
CDR3 DNA: TGTGCCAGCAGCCTTCAGGGGGCTTTTAATTCACCCCTCCACTTT
CDR3 protein: CASSLQGAFNSPLHF

J gene: TRBJ2-2
D gene: .
V gene: TRBV20-1
clone size: .
CDR3 DNA: TGCAGTGCTAGAGTCAGAGGGGAGACCGGGGAGCTGTTTTTT
CDR3 protein: CSARVRGETGELFF

J gene: TRBJ2-3
D gene: TRBD2
V gene: TRBV11-2
clone size: .
CDR3 DNA: TGTGCCAGCAGCTTAGGGGGAGGGACCTCAGATACGCAGTATTTT
CDR3 protein: CASSLGGGTSDTQYF

J gene: TRBJ1-6
D gene: .
V gene: TRBV20-1
clone size: few
CDR3 DNA: TGCAGTGCTAGGACGGTGGACAGAAAGTTCACTGGTAATTCACCCCTCCACTTT
CDR3 protein: CSARTVDRKFTGNSPLHF

J gene: TRBJ2-3
D gene: .
V gene: TRBV20-1
clone size: few
CDR3 DNA: TGCAGTGCTAGAGAGGGAGGCCCGAGGGATACGCAGTATTTT
CDR3 protein: CSAREGGPRDTQYF

J gene: TRBJ1-1
D gene: .
V gene: TRBV12-3/TRBV12-4
clone size: few
CDR3 DNA: TGTGCCAGCAGTCAGACAGGAATTGAAGCTTTCTTT
CDR3 protein: CASSQTGIEAFF

J gene: TRBJ1-4
D gene: .
V gene: TRBV30
clone size: .
CDR3 DNA: TGTGCCTGGAGTGGGGGGAATGAAAAACTGTTTTTT
CDR3 protein: CAWSGGNEKLFF

J gene: TRBJ2-5
D gene: .
V gene: TRBV18
clone size: few
CDR3 DNA: TGTGCCAGCTCACCAGGGCAGGGCCCAGGGGAGACCCAGTACTTC
CDR3 protein: CASSPGQGPGETQYF

J gene: TRBJ1-5
D gene: .
V gene: TRBV6-5
clone size: few
CDR3 DNA: TGTGCCAGCAGGGACGGGGGCGCGGGGCAGCCCCAGCATTTT
CDR3 protein: CASRDGGAGQPQHF

J gene: TRBJ1-2
D gene: TRBD1
V gene: TRBV7-8
clone size: .
CDR3 DNA: TGTGCCAGCAGCACCGGGACAGAGATCTATGGCGGCTACACCTTC
CDR3 protein: CASSTGTEIYGGYTF

J gene: TRBJ2-7
D gene: .
V gene: TRBV11-2
clone size: few
CDR3 DNA: TGTGCCAGCAGCCCCATCTCGGGAAGGGCCGTGACCTACGAGCAGTACTTC
CDR3 protein: CASSPISGRAVTYEQYF

J gene: TRBJ1-1
D gene: .
V gene: TRBV7-9
clone size: few
CDR3 DNA: TGTGCCAGCAGCTTAGCGCGAGGGAGTGTGGAAGCTTTCTTT
CDR3 protein: CASSLARGSVEAFF

J gene: TRBJ1-2
D gene: TRBD1
V gene: TRBV9
clone size: few
CDR3 DNA: TGTGCCAGCAGCGCCGCGGGGACAGGGCTCTTAGGTGGCTACACCTTC
CDR3 protein: CASSAAGTGLLGGYTF

J gene: TRBJ2-3
D gene: .
V gene: TRBV28
clone size: .
CDR3 DNA: TGTGCCAGCAGTTGGGGGGTAGCGTTAGATACGCAGTATTTT
CDR3 protein: CASSWGVALDTQYF

J gene: TRBJ1-4
D gene: .
V gene: TRBV5-1
clone size: many
CDR3 DNA: TGCGCCAGCAGCCCCACCGGCTCGGGGAATGAAAAACTGTTTTTT
CDR3 protein: CASSPTGSGNEKLFF

J gene: TRBJ1-6
D gene: .
V gene: TRBV25-1
clone size: .
CDR3 DNA: TGTGCCAGCAGTGACTCGGAGTCACCCCTCCACTTT
CDR3 protein: CASSDSESPLHF

J gene: TRBJ1-4
D gene: .
V gene: TRBV7-9
clone size: .
CDR3 DNA: TGTGCCAGCATCGGAATGGCCGGGACGGGTGAAAAACTGTTTTTT
CDR3 protein: CASIGMAGTGEKLFF

J gene: TRBJ2-1
D gene: .
V gene: TRBV20-1
clone size: few
CDR3 DNA: TGCAGTGCGCCCCTCCTTTATGAGCAGTTCTTC
CDR3 protein: CSAPLLYEQFF

J gene: TRBJ2-3
D gene: TRBD2
V gene: TRBV5-1
clone size: .
CDR3 DNA: TGCGCCAGCAGTCCATGGACTAGCGGGGCCTCAGATACGCAGTATTTT
CDR3 protein: CASSPWTSGASDTQYF

J gene: TRBJ2-5
D gene: .
V gene: TRBV25-1
clone size: .
CDR3 DNA: TGTGCCAGCAGTGAATTGTCAGCCGGGTGGGAGACCCAGTACTTC
CDR3 protein: CASSELSAGWETQYF

J gene: TRBJ2-2
D gene: .
V gene: TRBV12-3/TRBV12-4
clone size: few
CDR3 DNA: TGTGCCAGCAACCCCCGACCAGATACCGGGGAGCTGTTTTTT
CDR3 protein: CASNPRPDTGELFF

J gene: TRBJ2-7
D gene: TRBD2
V gene: TRBV6-5
clone size: .
CDR3 DNA: TGTGCCAGCAGTTACAGGGTCAGGCGGGGGGCCTACGAGCAGTACTTC
CDR3 protein: CASSYRVRRGAYEQYF

J gene: TRBJ1-4
D gene: .
V gene: TRBV5-6
clone size: few
CDR3 DNA: TGTGCCAGCAGCTTTTGGGGGACAACTAATGAAAAACTGTTTTTT
CDR3 protein: CASSFWGTTNEKLFF

J gene: TRBJ1-2
D gene: .
V gene: TRBV6-6
clone size: few
CDR3 DNA: TGTGCCAGCAGCACTTTACGTGGTCGGACAGCCGTCTATGGCTACACCTTC
CDR3 protein: CASSTLRGRTAVYGYTF